This T cell receptor beta chain was found in a study of glioma-infiltrating T cells. Using RNA template, CDR3s of TCR alpha and beta were amplified with iRepertoire arm-PCR. For one-step reverse transcription and amplification, 100-400 ng of tissue mRNA or PBMC total RNA was used. TCRdb processed the multiplex PCR reads anew with MiXCR; each CDR3 protein has one entry. The sample lists about 180,000 distinct CDR3 sequences; 43% were seen once. General study results and limits: Tissue-blood divergence was below expectation in non-neoplastic patients, above in gliomas.

This clonotype was counted ten times or more. Antigen: not known. This clonotype was sampled from a human donor with low-grade glioma or glioblastoma, undergoing nonglioma brain surgery, or in good health (not recorded which). Sequenced: glioma tissue, nonneoplastic brain tissue, or PBMCs (not recorded which).

The CDR3 reads CASSQDYGTLLSPQPQHF. The CDR3 nucleotides read TGTGCCAGCAGCCAAGATTACGGGACCCTCCTAAGTCCCCAGCCCCAGCATTTT. The V and J genes are TRBV3-1 and TRBJ1-5; D is possibly TRBD1 (5 bases). Deletions cut 0 bases from V and 7 bases from J, with 22 bases between. The CDR3 consists of 18 residues. The germline gives CDR1 LGHDT, CDR2 YNNKEL (reference sequence).